Shown below are 14 T cell receptor beta chains from a single sample sequenced in a study of blood T cell repertoires in COVID-19 (dated by TCRdb to between 2020 and 2021). To prepare the library, the immunoSEQ multiplex PCR assay was applied. TCRdb retrieved this table from immuneACCESS and kept in-frame rearrangements only. Not all clones are present; in checked studies, unresolved V genes account for under half, and no reason is known for the remainder. The table for this sample lists around 150,000 clones; roughly 90% of them were counted only once. The top ten constitute around 2.3% of the sample. The material sequenced was peripheral blood. These receptors all stem from a human donor with COVID-19, enrolled during active disease. The donor label of this sample is uncertain.

The chain links TRBV5-8 to TRBJ2-7; D call uncertain. This CDR3 is 13 amino acids long. Germline V gene data show CDR1 as SGHTS and CDR2 as YDEGEE. V was shortened by 0 bases and J by 3 bases, with 7 bases between the two germline ends. The CDR3 nucleotides read TGTGCCAGCAGCTTGGCGTCCTTCTACGAGCAGTACTTC. Translation gives CASSLASFYEQYF.

V is TRBV9 and J is TRBJ1-2, with TRBD1 matching 9 bases. V lost 4 bases and J lost 6; bases outside the gene matches: 4. Germline CDR1 reads SGDLS; CDR2 reads YYNGEE. This CDR3 comprises 13 residues. The CDR3 spells CASSRDRDHGYTF. Here the CDR3 DNA reads TGTGCCAGCAGCAGGGACAGGGACCATGGCTACACCTTC.

CDR3 residues: CSVATDKASTDTQYF. The CDR3 DNA sequence: TGCAGCGTAGCAACCGACAAGGCTAGCACAGATACGCAGTATTTT. The V and J genes are TRBV29-1 and TRBJ2-3; D is uncertain. This CDR3 has 15 amino acids. Trimming pared 6 bases from V and 0 bases from J, leaving 16 bases between. The V gene's germline CDR1 is SQVTM and CDR2 ANQGSEA.

This clone was detected only a few times. This chain links TRBV2 with TRBJ2-1; D gene uncertain. The germline CDR1 and CDR2 sequences are SNHLY and FYNNEI. Trimming removed 4 bases at V and 9 bases at J, with 10 bases between. The CDR3 runs 12 residues. CDR3 sequence: CASSGAGLEQFF. The CDR3 DNA follows: TGTGCCAGCAGTGGTGCTGGGCTTGAGCAGTTCTTC.

The CDR3 DNA follows: TGTGCCAGCAGCCAAGTGGCGGGCTACGAGCAGTACTTC. The encoded protein is CASSQVAGYEQYF. V usage is TRBV3-1 (or the pseudogene TRBV3-2) and J usage is TRBJ2-7; weak D call: TRBD2 (5 bases). V was clipped by 1 base and J by 3 bases, with 7 bases between them. CDR3 length equals 13 residues. CDR1 LGHDT and CDR2 YNNKEL come from the germline V gene (reference sequence).

The J gene is TRBJ2-1, the V gene TRBV7-9; 7 nucleotides line up with TRBD2. Trimming at V came to 2 bases and at J to 0 bases, leaving 10 bases not matched to a gene. Germline CDR1 reads SEHNR; CDR2 reads FQNEAQ (reference sequence). CDR3 size: 18 residues. The CDR3: CASSLRSQRGSSYNEQFF. In nucleotides, the CDR3 is TGTGCCAGCAGCTTACGCTCGCAGCGGGGATCCTCCTACAATGAGCAGTTCTTC.

The chain is built from TRBV19 and TRBJ2-1; TRBD2 agrees at 13 bases. This CDR3 has 16 residues. The V gene's germline CDR1 is LNHDA and CDR2 SQIVND (reference sequence). Unmatched junction bases numbered 11, after V lost 8 bases and J lost 7 bases. In DNA form, the CDR3 reads TGTGCCAGTCGACTAGCGGGGGGCCCTAGGGGGAATGAGCAGTTCTTC. The encoded protein is CASRLAGGPRGNEQFF.

This clone was seen more than once but under ten times. The CDR3 protein is CASSGGRVQPQHF. CDR3 nucleotides: TGTGCCAGCAGTGGGGGCAGAGTTCAGCCCCAGCATTTT. The genes are TRBV12-3 or TRBV12-4 and TRBJ1-5, with TRBD1 as a possible D gene (6 bases). There are 13 residues in the CDR3. The ends were cut back, 5 bases at V and 6 bases at J, with 11 bases in the middle.

The chain is built from TRBV7-9 and TRBJ1-2; 7 positions match TRBD1. The length of the CDR3 is 13 residues. The junction had 4 bases not matched to a gene; V was cut back by 5 bases and J by 4 bases. The V gene's germline CDR1 is SEHNR and CDR2 FQNEAQ (reference sequence). The CDR3 DNA reads as TGTGCCAGCAGCACCGGGACAGTCTATGGCTACACCTTC. Encoded protein: CASSTGTVYGYTF.

The J gene is TRBJ2-7, the V gene TRBV5-6; TRBD2 aligns across 12 bases. CDR1 and CDR2 (germline): SGHDT, YYEEEE. The CDR3 runs 17 residues. J gave up 1 base and V 1 base, and 6 bases lay outside the gene matches. In nucleotides, the CDR3 is TGTGCCAGCAGCTTGTTGACTAGCGGGAGTACATCCTACGAGCAGTACTTC. Translating it yields CASSLLTSGSTSYEQYF.

The chain is built from TRBV11-1 and TRBJ1-3, with unresolved D. Germline CDR1 and CDR2: SGHAT and FQDESV (reference sequence). V dropped 4 bases and J dropped 0 bases, with 13 bases sitting between them. The CDR3 extends over 16 amino acids. CDR3 loop: CASSWVGTASGNTIYF. The DNA of the CDR3 is TGTGCCAGCAGCTGGGTGGGCACCGCCTCTGGAAACACCATATATTTT.

About this clone: Other DNA variants within this sample encode the same CDR3. The chain joins TRBV18 to TRBJ1-1; 8 nucleotides match TRBD1. The CDR3 covers 14 residues. J lost 3 bases, V lost 3 bases, and 3 bases had no gene match. Per germline, CDR1 KGHSH and CDR2 LQKENI. This chain's CDR3 is CASSPGQGYTEAFF. Written as DNA, the CDR3 is TGTGCCAGCTCACCTGGACAGGGTTACACTGAAGCTTTCTTT.

V gene TRBV6-5 combines with J gene TRBJ2-7; no clear D gene. CDR3 size: 15 residues. CDR1 is MNHEY, CDR2 SVGAGI, per germline. The V and J ends lost 0 bases and 2 bases respectively, with 11 bases between them. The CDR3 loop reads CASSYSSVFPYEQYF. CDR3 nucleotide sequence: TGTGCCAGCAGTTACTCTTCAGTTTTCCCCTACGAGCAGTACTTC.

The chain combines TRBV2 with TRBJ2-1; 7 nucleotides line up with TRBD2. With V trimmed by 7 bases and J by 5 bases, 5 bases remained unmatched. The CDR3 has 13 amino acids. Germline V gives CDR1 SNHLY, CDR2 FYNNEI. The CDR3 DNA is TGTGCCAGCACCGGGGGGTCTGACAATGAGCAGTTCTTC. Amino acids: CASTGGSDNEQFF. The variable domain in full, completed from reference TRBV2 and TRBJ2-1, reads EPEVTQTPSHQVTQMGQEVILRCVPISNHLYFYWYRQILGQKVEFLVSFYNNEISEKSEIFDDQFSVERPDGSNFTLKIRSTKLEDSAMYFCASTGGSDNEQFFGPGTRLTVL.